This T cell receptor (beta chain) was sequenced during a study of CD8 T cells in ankylosing spondylitis. Preparation of TCR beta libraries was done by quantitative 5'-RACE with molecular barcodes. TCRdb called the 5' RACE reads again in MiXCR, with one record for every CDR3 protein. The top ten clones hold 6% of a sample with approximately 150,000 distinct CDR3 sequences, approximately 32% of them seen once. Points on this clonotype: Its antigen is not known.

Study-level findings and limits: Among TCR beta sequences, a motif of under 10 highly homologous variants appeared characteristic of ankylosing spondylitis blood. Reactive arthritis synovial fluid and blood previously showed some of these motif variants.

CDR3 size: 14 residues. With 5 bases clipped from V and 5 bases from J, the junction kept 7 bases outside the gene matches. Sequencing was performed on synovial fluid, either unsorted or a sorted T cell fraction (not recorded which). This chain connects TRBV12-3 or TRBV12-4 to TRBJ1-2, with 8 bases identical to TRBD1. This TCR came from a male donor with ankylosing spondylitis. For the CDR3, the DNA is TGTGCCAGCAGTCCCGGACAGGGAGTGTATGGCTACACCTTC. This encodes CASSPGQGVYGYTF.